The rows below give T cell receptor beta chains drawn from one sample of a study of cytomegalovirus exposure and HLA in healthy donors. Repertoires were generated with immunoSEQ multiplex PCR, while TCRdb's copy carries only in-frame clones and drops some. In the table there are approximately 210,000 clones, around 83% of which are singletons. Source material: PBMCs. The receptors here all came from a woman aged 45-65 years in good health and CMV-seropositive. CDR3s include the opening cysteine and the closing phenylalanine or tryptophan. Fields, in order: clone size, V gene, D gene, J gene, CDR3 DNA, CDR3 protein. D genes are given only for firm matches. Expanded clones are given a class, and other clones once, few, many or no size at all.

>.|TRBV5-1|TRBD1|TRBJ2-7
TGCGCCAGCAGCGAGATTGGACAGGGGGGGATCTACGAGCAGTACTTC
CASSEIGQGGIYEQYF
>.|TRBV19|.|TRBJ1-3
TGTGCCGGAGTCCTAGCCGGGGTTTCAGGAAACACCATATATTTT
CAGVLAGVSGNTIYF
>few|TRBV5-4|TRBD1|TRBJ1-6
TGTGCCAGAATATGGGGGGACAGAGGTACTCTCTATAATTCACCCCTCCACTTT
CARIWGDRGTLYNSPLHF
>.|TRBV6-5|.|TRBJ1-2
TGTGCCAGCACCCGAGGAGTAGGTGGCTACACCTTC
CASTRGVGGYTF
>.|TRBV19|TRBD1|TRBJ2-2
TGTGCCAGTAGTCCTTGGACAGGGGGAGCCGGGGAGCTGTTTTTT
CASSPWTGGAGELFF
>.|TRBV27|.|TRBJ2-7
TGTGCCAGCACCCCCCTACCCGGCGGGGAGCAGTACTTC
CASTPLPGGEQYF
>.|TRBV2|.|TRBJ2-2
TGTGCCAGCAGTGTTCAGGGGTCCGGGGAGCTGTTTTTT
CASSVQGSGELFF
>.|TRBV7-2|.|TRBJ1-3
TGTGCCAGCAGCTTAACGATCGGGGATTATTCAAACACCATATATTTT
CASSLTIGDYSNTIYF
>few|TRBV9|.|TRBJ2-3
TGTGCCAGCAGCACCTCAGGGGCTAGGGGGACAGATACGCAGTATTTT
CASSTSGARGTDTQYF
>.|TRBV19|.|TRBJ1-2
TGTGCCACGCTCCTCCGGGGGGCCCCTCACTATGGCTACACCTTC
CATLLRGAPHYGYTF
>.|TRBV6-6|.|TRBJ1-4
TGTGCCAGCAGTTACTCGAGAGGAGAAAAACTGTTTTTT
CASSYSRGEKLFF
>.|TRBV6-6|.|TRBJ1-2
TGTGCCAGCACTTACGGGCGGGGACGAGTCTATGGCTACACCTTC
CASTYGRGRVYGYTF
>.|TRBV7-2|.|TRBJ2-5
TGTGCCAGCAGCTCGTACCAAGAGACCCAGTACTTC
CASSSYQETQYF
>.|TRBV7-2|TRBD1|TRBJ1-2
TGTGCCAGCAGCTTAGAGGGGGCGGACTATGGCTACACCTTC
CASSLEGADYGYTF
>.|TRBV2|.|TRBJ1-5
TGTGCCAGCAGCGGCGCTAGTCGGGTCCAGCCCCAGCATTTT
CASSGASRVQPQHF
>.|TRBV6-5|.|TRBJ1-1
TGTGCCAGCAGTTACTCGGCAGGTAATATGAACACTGAAGCTTTCTTT
CASSYSAGNMNTEAFF
>.|TRBV15|.|TRBJ1-4
TGTGCCACCAGCAGAGATGTTTTGAACCTTCGCGGAAAACTGTTTTTT
CATSRDVLNLRGKLFF
>.|TRBV5-1|.|TRBJ2-7
TGCGCCAGCAGCTTGGAGTCAGGGGCTTACTACGAGCAGTACTTC
CASSLESGAYYEQYF
>.|TRBV5-6|TRBD1|TRBJ1-2
TGTGCCAGCAGCCCCGGGACAGTCTATGGCTACACCTTC
CASSPGTVYGYTF
>.|TRBV29-1|TRBD1|TRBJ2-2
TGCAGCGGAAGGACAGGTTCGAACACCGGGGAGCTGTTTTTT
CSGRTGSNTGELFF
>.|TRBV4-3|.|TRBJ1-4
TGCGCCAGCAGCCAAAACTCGGGACTGCATAATGAAAAACTGTTTTTT
CASSQNSGLHNEKLFF
>once|TRBV2|.|TRBJ2-7
TGTGCCAGCAACTTATTAAAAACCGGTTACGAGCAGTACTTC
CASNLLKTGYEQYF
>.|TRBV5-4|TRBD1|TRBJ1-1
TGTGCCAGCAGCTTAAGACAGGGCTTGAACACTGAAGCTTTCTTT
CASSLRQGLNTEAFF
>.|TRBV6-5|TRBD1|TRBJ2-1
TGTGCCAGCAGTTATAGTCAGGGGGCGGGAAATGAGCAGTTCTTC
CASSYSQGAGNEQFF
>.|TRBV9|TRBD1|TRBJ1-1
TGTGCCAGCAGCTCCCAGGCAGGGGGCGCGAATACTGAAGCTTTCTTT
CASSSQAGGANTEAFF
>once|TRBV7-8|.|TRBJ2-2
TGTGCCAGCAACTTCAGGGTAGCCGGGGAGCTGTTTTTT
CASNFRVAGELFF
>.|TRBV5-1|.|TRBJ1-1
TGCGCCAGCAGCTTGGCGGGGGACACTGAAGCTTTCTTT
CASSLAGDTEAFF
>once|TRBV14|.|TRBJ2-7
TGTGCCAGCAGCCCACATGTGTACGAGCAGTACTTC
CASSPHVYEQYF
>.|TRBV27|.|TRBJ2-1
TGTGCCAGCGCCGGGAATTCCTACAATGAGCAGTTCTTC
CASAGNSYNEQFF